The rows below give T cell receptor beta chains drawn from one sample of a study of CD8 T cells in ankylosing spondylitis. TCRdb fed the 5' RACE reads into MiXCR, producing one record per CDR3 protein. The sample comprises about 250,000 distinct CDR3 sequences, 8% to 11% of which are singletons, and less than 3% rests with the top ten. The sequencing input was blood, either unsorted or a sorted T cell fraction (not recorded which). These receptors came from a male donor with ankylosing spondylitis or in good health (not recorded which). The CDR3 runs from the conserved cysteine through the conserved F or W. Each record gives: V gene, CDR3 length, CDR3 protein.

TRBV5-1	15	CASSLDGGRLGEQFF
TRBV15	14	CATSRVQPGQEAFF
TRBV12-3/TRBV12-4	11	CASSSIYEQYF
TRBV20-1	14	CSARWDRGSYEQYF
TRBV20-1	17	CCATGPGGLRGGYTQYF
TRBV20-1	16	CSASALAGLNTGELFF
TRBV11-2	13	CASSRVGSKGYTF
TRBV14	14	CASSNRGLYSEQFF
TRBV6-5	13	CASSYQWGDTQYF
TRBV6-1	12	CASNRVNYEQYF
TRBV5-1	14	CASSLDGGGLPQHF
TRBV5-1	14	CASSLGFLKREQFF
TRBV18	13	CASSAGSTDTQYF
TRBV4-2	15	CASSPTTGITYEQYF
TRBV5-1	16	CASSLETTGPTYEQYF
TRBV30	13	CAWSDGSSYEQYF
TRBV7-9	14	CASSLGVGIDTQYF
TRBV27	15	CASRLPGLGTDTQYF
TRBV12-3/TRBV12-4	16	CASTPLGSGGYNEQFF
TRBV7-9	16	CASSPGGDFRTGELFF
TRBV7-9	16	CASSFGGAKGTGELFF
TRBV29-1	13	CSVGTGGLNEQFF
TRBV7-9	16	CASSLVAYSGANVLTF
TRBV10-1	15	CASWYRDRGPFKQYF
TRBV5-1	15	CASSMERERDNEQFF
TRBV7-2	15	CASSPPGGMGTKQYF
TRBV30	12	CAWSTRAGKAFF
TRBV7-2	13	CASSLEGAGKAFF
TRBV3-1	14	CASRASGGPRTQYF
TRBV20-1	14	CSARDKGAQNIQYF
TRBV20-1	14	CSAQWGPRGDTQYF
TRBV20-1	15	CSAGGASANTGELFF
TRBV20-1	18	CSARSLDRDFSKTGELFF